One and the same sample provided the 29 T cell receptor beta chains below, sequenced in a study of Graves' ophthalmopathy and Graves' hyperthyroidism. For repertoire sequencing, the TCR beta CDR3 regions were amplified from RNA transcripts. RT-PCR in the first round used HTBI primers; a second-round multiplex PCR followed. TCRdb reprocessed the multiplex PCR reads with MiXCR, giving one entry per CDR3 protein. This table holds 400,000 or so distinct CDR3 sequences, roughly 15% found once. Sequencing was carried out using peripheral blood. Receptor source: an adult woman with stable Graves' hyperthyroidism.

This chain joins TRBV24-1 and TRBJ1-4, with 9 bases matching TRBD1. The V and J ends lost 4 bases and 5 bases, in that order; junction bases with no gene match: 4. CDR1 and CDR2 from the germline V gene are KGHDR and SFDVKD. This CDR3 comprises 15 residues. The chain's CDR3 is CATSDPGQGNEKLFF. As DNA, the CDR3 is TGTGCCACCAGTGACCCGGGACAGGGAAATGAAAAACTGTTTTTT.

This clonotype was recorded at least ten times. The chain recombines TRBV7-6 with TRBJ2-7, with 8 bases fitting TRBD2. Germline CDR1 SGHVS, CDR2 FNYEAQ. With 1 base clipped from V and 2 bases from J, the junction kept 4 bases outside the gene matches. The CDR3 sequence is 15 residues long. The chain's CDR3 is CASSLGSSGTYEQYF. The CDR3 DNA is TGTGCCAGCAGCTTAGGTAGTAGCGGGACCTACGAGCAGTACTTC.

The sample holds many counts of this clonotype. The chain recombines TRBV11-2 with TRBJ1-6; TRBD1 aligns across 9 bases. The germline CDR1 and CDR2 sequences are SGHAT and FQNNGV. With 8 bases clipped from V and 7 bases from J, the junction kept 9 bases outside the gene matches. This CDR3 spans 15 amino acids. DNA for the CDR3: TGTGCCAGCGGACTCTCAACAGGGGGCAATTCACCCCTCCACTTT. Protein sequence: CASGLSTGGNSPLHF.

In its sample, this clonotype was seen many times. The chain carries TRBV20-1 and TRBJ2-2, with 10 bases fitting TRBD1. CDR1 DFQATT and CDR2 SNEGSKA come from the germline V gene (reference sequence). The CDR3 has 15 amino acids. V was clipped by 4 bases and J by 6 bases; unmatched bases: 8. CDR3 in DNA: TGCAGTGCTACGTCCGGGACAGGGGTCGCCGGGGAGCTGTTTTTT. Translating gives CSATSGTGVAGELFF.

This clonotype was recorded many times. The V and J genes are TRBV6-2 or TRBV6-3 and TRBJ2-7; TRBD2 matches at 9 bases. J gave up 2 bases and V 7 bases, and 9 bases lay outside the gene matches. Germline loops: CDR1 MNHEY, CDR2 SVGEGT. This CDR3 comprises 15 residues. The CDR3 reads CASTDGLAGTYEQYF. As DNA, the CDR3 is TGTGCCAGCACCGACGGGCTAGCGGGAACCTACGAGCAGTACTTC.

J is TRBJ2-5 and V is TRBV12-3 or TRBV12-4; D may correspond to TRBD1 or TRBD2 (7 bases each). V was shortened by 4 bases and J by 2 bases, with 14 bases between the two germline ends. The CDR3 runs to 15 residues. In nucleotides, the CDR3 is TGTGCCAGCAGTTACCGACAGGGAGGGCAAGAGACCCAGTACTTC. This translates into CASSYRQGGQETQYF.

This clonotype came up many times. The gene calls are TRBV29-1 and TRBJ2-7; 11 bases match TRBD1. The J segment lost 4 bases and the V segment lost 7 bases, leaving 6 bases of the junction unmatched. The CDR3 is made up of 13 amino acids. Germline CDR1 and CDR2: SQVTM and ANQGSEA. CDR3 DNA sequence: TGCAGCGCCGGGGGACAGGGGGGGTACGAGCAGTACTTC. It is translated as CSAGGQGGYEQYF.

This clonotype was seen ten or more times. The chain combines TRBV7-2 with TRBJ1-1; D ambiguous. Deletions cut 4 bases from V and 4 bases from J, with 19 bases between. The CDR3 spans 16 residues. Germline-derived CDR1 and CDR2 are SGHTA and FQGNSA. CDR3 protein: CASSSGEGAGATEAFF. In DNA form, the CDR3 reads TGTGCCAGCAGCTCCGGGGAAGGAGCGGGAGCCACTGAAGCTTTCTTT.

The table lists this clonotype with a few counts. The chain recombines TRBV19 with TRBJ1-5; D not resolved. Between the trimmed V and J ends, which lost 1 base and 9 bases, there was a span of 13 bases. Germline V gives CDR1 LNHDA, CDR2 SQIVND (reference sequence). The CDR3 consists of 14 residues. CDR3 in DNA: TGTGCCAGTAGTATAGGGGAGGGCGGCAGGCCCCAGCATTTT. Its protein is CASSIGEGGRPQHF.

The table lists this clonotype with many counts. The chain recombines TRBV7-2 with TRBJ1-2, with D perhaps TRBD1 (5 bases). Trimming shortened V by 2 bases and J by 5 bases, and 15 bases separated the two germline ends. CDR3 length: 15 residues. Germline lookup yields CDR1 SGHTA and CDR2 FQGNSA. CDR3 sequence: CASSLKVRGFYGYTF. CDR3 coding DNA: TGTGCCAGCAGCTTAAAAGTCCGGGGGTTTTATGGCTACACCTTC.

This clonotype has ten or more counts. V is TRBV6-2 or TRBV6-3 and J is TRBJ2-7, with no clear D. Trimming shortened V by 0 bases and J by 0 bases, and 9 bases separated the two germline ends. Germline V CDR1 and CDR2: MNHEY, SVGEGT. The CDR3 contains 15 residues. CDR3: CASSYSIDNSYEQYF. The CDR3 DNA reads TGTGCCAGCAGTTACTCGATTGACAACTCCTACGAGCAGTACTTC.

This clonotype was detected ten times or more. V gene TRBV28 combines with J gene TRBJ2-7; TRBD2 aligns across 9 bases. The CDR3 totals 17 residues. In germline, CDR1 is MDHEN, CDR2 SYDVKM. After removal of 0 bases from V and 3 bases from J, the junction contained 9 bases not matched to a gene. CDR3 DNA sequence: TGTGCCAGCAGTTTATGGGGAGCGGGAGGTTCGATCTACGAGCAGTACTTC. Translated: CASSLWGAGGSIYEQYF.

This chain uses TRBV9 with TRBJ2-7; 12 nucleotides agree with TRBD1. V lost 0 bases, J lost 6 bases, and 7 bases stayed unmatched. CDR1 and CDR2 (germline): SGDLS, YYNGEE. This CDR3 region has 16 residues. The CDR3 region has the DNA TGTGCCAGCAGCGTAGGAGAGGGACAGGGGGCTGGCGAGCAGTACTTC. Protein sequence: CASSVGEGQGAGEQYF.

The sample holds many counts of this clonotype. The genes are TRBV2 and TRBJ2-4, with 14 bases that match TRBD2. This CDR3 contains 15 residues. The germline V gene encodes CDR1 SNHLY and CDR2 FYNNEI. V gave up 1 base and J gave up 14 bases; unmatched junction bases: 7. The CDR3 region has the DNA TGTGCCAGCAGTGAAGGACTAGCGGGAGGGCCATTTAAGTACTTC. This sequence encodes CASSEGLAGGPFKYF.

This clonotype was detected only a few times. The chain couples TRBV20-1 to TRBJ1-2; 8 bases agree with TRBD1. This CDR3 has 13 residues. CDR1 is DFQATT, CDR2 SNEGSKA, per germline (reference sequence). V lost 2 bases to trimming and J lost 8 bases; unmatched junction nucleotides: 7. The CDR3 bases are TGCAGTGCTAGACGGACAGGGCCTAGCGGCTACACCTTC. It translates to CSARRTGPSGYTF.

This clonotype appeared many times. This chain joins TRBV6-2 or TRBV6-3 and TRBJ1-1, with TRBD1 as a possible D gene (5 bases). The V gene lost 0 bases and the J gene lost 4 bases, with 6 bases spanning the gap. Germline CDR1 reads MNHEY; CDR2 reads SVGEGT. The CDR3 runs 13 residues. CDR3 nucleotides: TGTGCCAGCAGTTACTCCGGGACCACTGAAGCTTTCTTT. Translation gives CASSYSGTTEAFF.

This clonotype appeared many times. The chain links TRBV6-1 to TRBJ1-2; no clear D gene. This CDR3 has 14 amino acids. Looked up from germline, CDR1 is MNHNS and CDR2 is SASEGT. V was clipped by 4 bases and J by 3 bases, with 12 bases between them. DNA of the CDR3: TGTGCCAGCAGTGTGGGCCGGGAGGACTATGGCTACACCTTC. It is translated as CASSVGREDYGYTF.

This clonotype occurred many times. The genes are TRBV11-2 and TRBJ2-5; 12 bases match TRBD1. The CDR3 sequence is 15 residues long. CDR1 SGHAT and CDR2 FQNNGV come from the germline V gene. V dropped 2 bases and J dropped 8; count of bases not matched to a gene: 6. This CDR3 reads CASSLPGQGAGTQYF. DNA for the CDR3: TGTGCCAGCAGCTTACCGGGACAGGGGGCGGGAACCCAGTACTTC.

This clonotype was picked up many times. The V gene is TRBV11-2, the J gene TRBJ1-1; 11 nucleotides agree with TRBD1. Germline V gives CDR1 SGHAT, CDR2 FQNNGV. The CDR3 consists of 16 residues. After removal of 5 bases from V and 4 bases from J, the junction contained 9 bases not matched to a gene. The chain's CDR3 is CASSVGTGGEGTEAFF. The CDR3 DNA follows: TGTGCCAGCAGCGTAGGGACAGGGGGTGAGGGCACTGAAGCTTTCTTT.

This clonotype was found many times. The gene calls are TRBV6-1 and TRBJ2-7; weak D call: TRBD1 (6 bases). In germline, CDR1 is MNHNS, CDR2 SASEGT. Trimming stripped 6 bases from V and 3 bases from J, with 18 bases between. The CDR3 is made up of 15 amino acids. In DNA form, the CDR3 reads TGTGCCAGCAGCCTGGGCGACGAGGGGGACTACGAGCAGTACTTC. Amino acid sequence: CASSLGDEGDYEQYF.

This clonotype was found many times. The chain is built from TRBV6-2 or TRBV6-3 and TRBJ1-5, with a tentative D call TRBD1 (6 bases). The CDR3 runs to 16 residues. Germline V CDR1 and CDR2: MNHEY, SVGEGT. V gave up 6 bases and J gave up 4 bases, with 19 bases separating them. Here the CDR3 DNA reads TGTGCCAGCAGGCTCTCCCGGACAGAATTAAATCAGCCCCAGCATTTT. Translated, it gives CASRLSRTELNQPQHF.

The table lists this clonotype with many counts. The rearrangement joins TRBV20-1 to TRBJ2-7; maybe TRBD2 (5 bases). CDR1 DFQATT and CDR2 SNEGSKA come from the germline V gene (reference sequence). This CDR3 spans 14 amino acids. Trimming shortened V by 7 bases and J by 0 bases, and 16 bases separated the two germline ends. Written as DNA, the CDR3 is TGCAGTGTTCGGGGTACTTTAAGCTCCTACGAGCAGTACTTC. It encodes CSVRGTLSSYEQYF.

In its sample, this clonotype was seen many times. This chain uses TRBV15 with TRBJ1-1; 10 positions match TRBD1. CDR1 and CDR2 (germline): LNHNV, YYDKDF (reference sequence). This CDR3 is 15 amino acids long. J gave up 11 bases and V 2 bases, and 11 bases lay outside the gene matches. DNA for the CDR3: TGTGCCACCAGCAGAAAGACAGGGGGCGACTCCAAGGCTTTCTTT. Translated, it gives CATSRKTGGDSKAFF.

This clonotype was seen repeatedly, ten times or more. The rearrangement links TRBV12-3 or TRBV12-4 to TRBJ2-4; 10 bases agree with TRBD1. The trim removed 6 bases at V and 8 bases at J, leaving 7 bases unmatched. This CDR3 region has 14 residues. CDR3 sequence (DNA): TGTGCCAGCAGACCGGGACAGGGGTTAGACATTCAGTACTTC. Its protein product is CASRPGQGLDIQYF.

In its sample, this clonotype was seen many times. The chain uses TRBV20-1 and TRBJ2-5; D ambiguous. V lost 2 bases to trimming and J lost 1 base, with 8 bases between them. Per germline, CDR1 DFQATT and CDR2 SNEGSKA (reference sequence). This CDR3 contains 13 residues. CDR3 nucleotide sequence: TGCAGTGCTAGATTGTCCAGCCAAGAGACCCAGTACTTC. This codes for CSARLSSQETQYF.

There are many counts of this clonotype. The chain joins TRBV10-3 to TRBJ1-2; D remains ambiguous. Germline V gene lookup returns CDR1 ENHRY and CDR2 SYGVKD. V shed 0 bases and J shed 3 bases, with 8 bases lying between them. The CDR3 is 14 amino acids. In DNA, the CDR3 is TGTGCCATCAGTGAGTCAGGTGGATACTATGGCTACACCTTC. Amino acids: CAISESGGYYGYTF.

This clonotype appeared many times. The chain uses TRBV2 and TRBJ1-2; D is perhaps TRBD1 (6 bases). Germline loops: CDR1 SNHLY, CDR2 FYNNEI. Trimming stripped 4 bases from V and 5 bases from J, with 17 bases between. The CDR3 has 15 residues. The CDR3 DNA reads as TGTGCCAGCAGTGGAGAACAGGGTGTATGGTATGGCTACACCTTC. This translates into CASSGEQGVWYGYTF.

This clonotype came up many times. The genes are TRBV20-1 and TRBJ2-5; TRBD2 is a possible D gene (6 bases). Trimming removed 3 bases from V and 3 bases from J, with 8 bases in between. Per germline, CDR1 DFQATT and CDR2 SNEGSKA (reference sequence). This CDR3 has 12 amino acids. This chain's CDR3 is CSARPSEETQYF. The CDR3 region has the DNA TGCAGTGCTAGGCCTAGCGAAGAGACCCAGTACTTC.

With respect to this clonotype: Possible read error: a much larger clone is one base away. The rearrangement links TRBV29-1 to TRBJ2-7, with D perhaps being TRBD1 or TRBD2 (6 bases each). V was cut by 5 bases and J by 8 bases, with 22 bases left in between. Germline V gene lookup returns CDR1 SQVTM and CDR2 ANQGSEA. This CDR3 spans 14 amino acids. CDR3: CSVLRGDGGNQQYF. The CDR3 DNA reads TGCAGCGTTCTAAGGGGGGATGGAGGAAACCAGCAGTACTTC.